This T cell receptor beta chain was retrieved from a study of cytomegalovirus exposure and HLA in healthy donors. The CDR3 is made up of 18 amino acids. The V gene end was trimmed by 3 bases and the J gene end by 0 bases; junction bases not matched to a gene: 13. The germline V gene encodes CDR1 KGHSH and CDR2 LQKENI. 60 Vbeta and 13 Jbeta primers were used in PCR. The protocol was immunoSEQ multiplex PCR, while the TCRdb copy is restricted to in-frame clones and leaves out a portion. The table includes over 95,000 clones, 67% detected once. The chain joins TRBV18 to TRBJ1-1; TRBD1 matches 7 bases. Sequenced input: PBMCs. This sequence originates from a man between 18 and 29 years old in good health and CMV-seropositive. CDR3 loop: CASSPQTRDSQMNTEAFF. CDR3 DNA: TGTGCCAGCTCACCGCAAACCCGGGACAGCCAAATGAACACTGAAGCTTTCTTT.